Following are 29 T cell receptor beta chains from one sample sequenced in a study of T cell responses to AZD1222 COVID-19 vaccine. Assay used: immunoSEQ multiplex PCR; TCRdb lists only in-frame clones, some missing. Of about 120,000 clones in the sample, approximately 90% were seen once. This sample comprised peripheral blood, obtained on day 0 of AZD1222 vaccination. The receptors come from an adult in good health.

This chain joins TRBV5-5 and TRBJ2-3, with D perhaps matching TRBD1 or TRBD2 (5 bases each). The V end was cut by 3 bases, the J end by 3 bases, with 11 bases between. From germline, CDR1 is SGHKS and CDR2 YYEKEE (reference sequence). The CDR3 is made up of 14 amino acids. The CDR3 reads CASSWAGTTDTQYF. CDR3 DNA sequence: TGTGCCAGCAGCTGGGCCGGGACGACAGATACGCAGTATTTT.

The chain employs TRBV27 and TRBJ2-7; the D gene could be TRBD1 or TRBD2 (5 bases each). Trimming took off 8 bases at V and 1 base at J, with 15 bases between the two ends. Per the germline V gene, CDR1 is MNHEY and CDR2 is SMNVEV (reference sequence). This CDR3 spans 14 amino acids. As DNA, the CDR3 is TGTGCCAGCGGCATGGGACGGATTTCCTACGAGCAGTACTTC. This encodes CASGMGRISYEQYF.

CDR3 in DNA: TGTGCCAGCAGCCAAGTCCACGGGATAGGGGAGCTGTTTTTT. Its protein product is CASSQVHGIGELFF. The V and J genes are TRBV3-1 (or the pseudogene TRBV3-2) and TRBJ2-2; TRBD2 is a possible D gene (5 bases). Trimming shortened V by 1 base and J by 8 bases, and 11 bases separated the two germline ends. The germline V gene encodes CDR1 LGHDT and CDR2 YNNKEL (reference sequence). The CDR3 spans 14 residues.

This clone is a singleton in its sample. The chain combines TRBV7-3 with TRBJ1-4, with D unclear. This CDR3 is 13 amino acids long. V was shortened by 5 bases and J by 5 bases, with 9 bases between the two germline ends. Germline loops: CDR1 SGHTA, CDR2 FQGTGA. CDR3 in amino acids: CASSVGVNEKLFF. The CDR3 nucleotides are TGTGCCAGCAGCGTCGGAGTGAATGAAAAACTGTTTTTT. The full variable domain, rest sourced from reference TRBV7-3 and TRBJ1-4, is GAGVSQTPSNKVTEKGKYVELRCDPISGHTALYWYRQSLGQGPEFLIYFQGTGAADDSGLPNDRFFAVRPEGSVSTLKIQRTERGDSAVYLCASSVGVNEKLFFGSGTQLSVL.

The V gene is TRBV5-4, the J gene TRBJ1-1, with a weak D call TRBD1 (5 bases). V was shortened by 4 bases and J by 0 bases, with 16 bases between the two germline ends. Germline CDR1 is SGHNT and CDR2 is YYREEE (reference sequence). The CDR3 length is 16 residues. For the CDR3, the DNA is TGTGCCAGCAGCCCGGCGGGGCCCAGGGTGAACACTGAAGCTTTCTTT. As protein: CASSPAGPRVNTEAFF.

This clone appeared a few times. In DNA, the CDR3 is TGTGCCAGCAGTCTTCTAGCGGGAGGCACAGATACGCAGTATTTT. It translates to CASSLLAGGTDTQYF. This chain joins TRBV2 and TRBJ2-3; 10 nucleotides line up with TRBD2. The junction had 3 bases not matched to a gene; V was cut back by 5 bases and J by 1 base. CDR1 is SNHLY and CDR2 is FYNNEI in the germline V gene. CDR3 length equals 15 residues.

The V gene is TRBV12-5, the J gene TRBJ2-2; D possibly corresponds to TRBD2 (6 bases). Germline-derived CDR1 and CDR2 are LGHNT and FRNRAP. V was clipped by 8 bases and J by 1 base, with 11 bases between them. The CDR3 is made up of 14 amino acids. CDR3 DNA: TGTGCTAGTCGGGGGTCCGAGAACACCGGGGAGCTGTTTTTT. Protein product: CASRGSENTGELFF.

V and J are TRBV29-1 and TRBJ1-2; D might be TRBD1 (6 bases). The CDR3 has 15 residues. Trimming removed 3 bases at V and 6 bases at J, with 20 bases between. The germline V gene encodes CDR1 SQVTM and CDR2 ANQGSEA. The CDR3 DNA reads TGCAGCGTTGATTGGTCGTCGGGGGCCTCGAATGGCTACACCTTC. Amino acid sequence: CSVDWSSGASNGYTF.

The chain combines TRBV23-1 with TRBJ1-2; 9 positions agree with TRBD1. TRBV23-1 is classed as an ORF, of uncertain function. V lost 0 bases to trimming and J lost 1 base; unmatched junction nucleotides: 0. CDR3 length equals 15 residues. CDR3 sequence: CASSQSGQGNYGYTF. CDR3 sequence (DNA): TGCGCCAGCAGTCAATCGGGACAGGGTAACTATGGCTACACCTTC.

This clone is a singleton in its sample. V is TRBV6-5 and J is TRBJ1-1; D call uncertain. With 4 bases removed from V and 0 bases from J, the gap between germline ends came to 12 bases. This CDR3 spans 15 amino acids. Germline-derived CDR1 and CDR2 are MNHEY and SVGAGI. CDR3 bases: TGTGCCAGCAGTTCCTTTTATGGCATGAACACTGAAGCTTTCTTT. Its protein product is CASSSFYGMNTEAFF.

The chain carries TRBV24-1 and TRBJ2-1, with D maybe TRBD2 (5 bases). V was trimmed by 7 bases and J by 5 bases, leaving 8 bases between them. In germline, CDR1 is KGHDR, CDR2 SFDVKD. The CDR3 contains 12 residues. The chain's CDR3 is CATRDYHNEQFF. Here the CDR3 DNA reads TGTGCCACCAGAGACTACCACAATGAGCAGTTCTTC.

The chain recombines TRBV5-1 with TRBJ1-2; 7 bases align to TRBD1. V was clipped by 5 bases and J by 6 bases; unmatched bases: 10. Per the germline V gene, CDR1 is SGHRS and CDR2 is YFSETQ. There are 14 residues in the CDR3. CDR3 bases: TGCGCCAGCAGAATGAAGGGGGCCACGGATGGCTACACCTTC. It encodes CASRMKGATDGYTF.

The CDR3 sequence: CASSIGAQKNIQYF. Written as DNA, the CDR3 is TGTGCCAGTAGTATAGGAGCACAGAAAAACATTCAGTACTTC. The chain employs TRBV19 and TRBJ2-4; D uncertain. Between the trimmed V and J ends, which lost 1 base and 4 bases, there was a span of 8 bases. The CDR3 runs 14 residues. In germline, CDR1 is LNHDA, CDR2 SQIVND (reference sequence).

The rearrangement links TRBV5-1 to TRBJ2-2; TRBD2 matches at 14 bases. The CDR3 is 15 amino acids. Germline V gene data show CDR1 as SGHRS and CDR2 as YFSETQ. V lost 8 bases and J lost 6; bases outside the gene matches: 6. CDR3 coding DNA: TGCGCCAGTCGGACTAGCGGGAGGTGGGCCGGGGAGCTGTTTTTT. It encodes CASRTSGRWAGELFF.

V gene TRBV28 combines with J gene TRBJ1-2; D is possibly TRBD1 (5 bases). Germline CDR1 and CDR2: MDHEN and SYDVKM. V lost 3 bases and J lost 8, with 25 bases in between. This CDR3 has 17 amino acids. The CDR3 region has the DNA TGTGCCAGCAGTTTGGGGGGGGGAGCAGGCGGGCTCGTGGGCTACACCTTC. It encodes CASSLGGGAGGLVGYTF.

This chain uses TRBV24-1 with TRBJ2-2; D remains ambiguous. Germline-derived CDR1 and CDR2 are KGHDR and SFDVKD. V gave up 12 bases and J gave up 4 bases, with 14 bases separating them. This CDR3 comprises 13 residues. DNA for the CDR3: TGTGCCTCTCGTGGCGGCTCCACCGGGGAGCTGTTTTTT. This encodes CASRGGSTGELFF.

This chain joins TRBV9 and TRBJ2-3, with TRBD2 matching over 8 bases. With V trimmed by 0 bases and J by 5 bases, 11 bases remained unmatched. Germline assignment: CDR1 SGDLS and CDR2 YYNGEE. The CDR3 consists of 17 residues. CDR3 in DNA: TGTGCCAGCAGCGTAGTCCCCCGGGGGGGCTATGAAGATACGCAGTATTTT. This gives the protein CASSVVPRGGYEDTQYF. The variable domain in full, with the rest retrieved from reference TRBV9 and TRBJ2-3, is DSGVTQTPKHLITATGQRVTLRCSPRSGDLSVYWYQQSLDQGLQFLIQYYNGEERAKGNILERFSAQQFPDLHSELNLSSLELGDSALYFCASSVVPRGGYEDTQYFGPGTRLTVL.

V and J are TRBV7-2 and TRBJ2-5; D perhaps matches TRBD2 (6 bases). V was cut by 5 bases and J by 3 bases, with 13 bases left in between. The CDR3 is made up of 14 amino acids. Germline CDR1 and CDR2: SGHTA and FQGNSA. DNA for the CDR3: TGTGCCAGCAGCCCCTCGGGGGTAGAAGAGACCCAGTACTTC. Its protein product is CASSPSGVEETQYF. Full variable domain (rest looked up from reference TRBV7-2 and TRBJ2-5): GAGVSQSPSNKVTEKGKDVELRCDPISGHTALYWYRQSLGQGLEFLIYFQGNSAPDKSGLPSDRFSAERTGGSVSTLTIQRTQQEDSAVYLCASSPSGVEETQYFGPGTRLLVL.

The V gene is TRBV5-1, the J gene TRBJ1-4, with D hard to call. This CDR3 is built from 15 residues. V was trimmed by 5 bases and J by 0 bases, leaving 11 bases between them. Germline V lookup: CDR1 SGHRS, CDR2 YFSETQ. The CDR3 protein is CASRGGFATNEKLFF. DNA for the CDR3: TGCGCCAGCAGGGGCGGGTTTGCAACTAATGAAAAACTGTTTTTT.

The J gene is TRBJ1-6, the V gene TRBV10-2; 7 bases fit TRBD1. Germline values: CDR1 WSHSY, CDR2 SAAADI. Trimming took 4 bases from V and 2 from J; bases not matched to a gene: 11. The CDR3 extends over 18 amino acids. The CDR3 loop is CASSALRGRRTYNSPLHF. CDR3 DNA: TGCGCCAGCAGTGCCTTAAGGGGGCGGAGGACCTATAATTCACCCCTCCACTTT.

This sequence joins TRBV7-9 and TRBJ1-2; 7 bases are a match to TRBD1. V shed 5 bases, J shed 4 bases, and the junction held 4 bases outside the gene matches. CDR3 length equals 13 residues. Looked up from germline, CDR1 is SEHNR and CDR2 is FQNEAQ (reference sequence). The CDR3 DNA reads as TGTGCCAGCAGCCTCGGGACAGCCTATGGCTACACCTTC. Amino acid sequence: CASSLGTAYGYTF.

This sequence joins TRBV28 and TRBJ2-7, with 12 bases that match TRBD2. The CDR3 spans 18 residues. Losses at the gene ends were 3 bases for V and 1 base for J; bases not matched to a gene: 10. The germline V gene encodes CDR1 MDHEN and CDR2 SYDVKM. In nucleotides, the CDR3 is TGTGCCAGCAGTTTCTGGGGACTAGCGGGTAGAGGATCCTACGAGCAGTACTTC. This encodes CASSFWGLAGRGSYEQYF.

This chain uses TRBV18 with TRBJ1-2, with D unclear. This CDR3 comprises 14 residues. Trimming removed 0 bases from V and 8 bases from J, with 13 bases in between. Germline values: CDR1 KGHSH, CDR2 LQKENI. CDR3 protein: CASSPPERAGGYTF. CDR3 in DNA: TGTGCCAGCTCACCACCGGAAAGGGCTGGGGGCTACACCTTC.

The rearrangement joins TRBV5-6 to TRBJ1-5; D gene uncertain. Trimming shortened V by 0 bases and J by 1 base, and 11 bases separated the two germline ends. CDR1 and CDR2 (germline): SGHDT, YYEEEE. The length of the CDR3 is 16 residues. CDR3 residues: CASSLGSSGSNQPQHF. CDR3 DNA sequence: TGTGCCAGCAGCTTGGGGAGCAGTGGGAGCAATCAGCCCCAGCATTTT. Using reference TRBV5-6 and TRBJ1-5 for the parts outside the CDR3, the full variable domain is DAGVTQSPTHLIKTRGQQVTLRCSPKSGHDTVSWYQQALGQGPQFIFQYYEEEERQRGNFPDRFSGHQFPNYSSELNVNALLLGDSALYLCASSLGSSGSNQPQHFGDGTRLSIL.

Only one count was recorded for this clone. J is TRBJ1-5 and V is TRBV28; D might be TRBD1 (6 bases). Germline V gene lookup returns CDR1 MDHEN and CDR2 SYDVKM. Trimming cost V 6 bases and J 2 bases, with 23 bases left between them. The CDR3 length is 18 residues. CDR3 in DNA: TGTGCCAGCAGCTACCCCCGGGGGGCGGGCGGTGGCAATCAGCCCCAGCATTTT. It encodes CASSYPRGAGGGNQPQHF.

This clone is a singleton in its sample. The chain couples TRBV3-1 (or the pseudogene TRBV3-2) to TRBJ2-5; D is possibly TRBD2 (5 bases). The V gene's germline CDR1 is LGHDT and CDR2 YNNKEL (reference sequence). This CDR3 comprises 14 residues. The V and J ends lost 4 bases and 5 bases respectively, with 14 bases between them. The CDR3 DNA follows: TGTGCCAGCAGCCGCCCACCGGACTGGGAGACCCAGTACTTC. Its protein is CASSRPPDWETQYF.

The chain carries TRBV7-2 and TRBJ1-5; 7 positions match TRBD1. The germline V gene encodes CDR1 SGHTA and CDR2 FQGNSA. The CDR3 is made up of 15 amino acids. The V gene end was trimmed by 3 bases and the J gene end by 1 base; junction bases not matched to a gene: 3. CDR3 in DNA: TGTGCCAGCAGCTTCCGGGACAGCAGCAATCAGCCCCAGCATTTT. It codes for CASSFRDSSNQPQHF.

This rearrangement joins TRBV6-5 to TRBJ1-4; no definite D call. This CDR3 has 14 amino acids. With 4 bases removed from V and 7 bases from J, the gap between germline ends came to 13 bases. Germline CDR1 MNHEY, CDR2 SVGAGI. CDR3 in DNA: TGTGCCAGCAGTTCCCGGAGGGAGACTGAAAAACTGTTTTTT. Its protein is CASSSRRETEKLFF.

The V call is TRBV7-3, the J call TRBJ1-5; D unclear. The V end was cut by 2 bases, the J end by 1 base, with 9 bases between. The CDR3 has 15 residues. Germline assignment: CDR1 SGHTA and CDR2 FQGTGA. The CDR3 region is CASSLGGLSNQPQHF. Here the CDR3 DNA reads TGTGCCAGCAGCTTAGGCGGATTGAGCAATCAGCCCCAGCATTTT.